The 4 T cell receptor beta chains listed next were all sequenced from one sample in a study of control samples from healthy donors and cancer patients. Profiling relied on immunoSEQ multiplex PCR, and the TCRdb table lists in-frame clones only, not all of them. This table has more than 60,000 clones, 90% appearing once. Sequencing used PBMCs. All receptors derive from a man in his sixties with colorectal cancer.

The gene calls are TRBV28 and TRBJ1-5, with D unresolved. V was shortened by 6 bases and J by 4 bases, with 10 bases between the two germline ends. Germline V gene data show CDR1 as MDHEN and CDR2 as SYDVKM. This CDR3 comprises 13 residues. DNA for the CDR3: TGTGCCAGCAGGTGGACTGTGAATCAGCCCCAGCATTTT. Protein sequence: CASRWTVNQPQHF.

This clone was seen only a few times. The V gene is TRBV11-3, the J gene TRBJ2-5; TRBD1 agrees at 8 bases. Looked up from germline, CDR1 is SGHNT and CDR2 is YENEEA. V shed 3 bases, J shed 5 bases, and the junction held 5 bases outside the gene matches. CDR3 length equals 14 residues. The CDR3 is CASSLGTGGETQYF. The CDR3 DNA reads as TGTGCCAGCAGCTTGGGGACAGGAGGGGAGACCCAGTACTTC.

A single count supports this clone. J is TRBJ2-3 and V is TRBV18, with 9 positions matching TRBD1. CDR3 length: 16 residues. Per the germline V gene, CDR1 is KGHSH and CDR2 is LQKENI. V gave up 6 bases and J gave up 0 bases; unmatched junction bases: 7. CDR3 residues: CASSPRTGVSTDTQYF. The CDR3 nucleotides are TGTGCCAGCTCTCCAAGGACAGGGGTTAGCACAGATACGCAGTATTTT.

The chain recombines TRBV19 with TRBJ1-1; 8 nucleotides align to TRBD1. V lost 2 bases to trimming and J lost 3 bases; unmatched junction nucleotides: 5. The germline CDR1 and CDR2 sequences are LNHDA and SQIVND (reference sequence). The CDR3 is 15 residues long. The CDR3 loop reads CASSISLDRDTEAFF. CDR3 coding DNA: TGTGCCAGTAGTATAAGTTTGGACAGGGACACTGAAGCTTTCTTT.